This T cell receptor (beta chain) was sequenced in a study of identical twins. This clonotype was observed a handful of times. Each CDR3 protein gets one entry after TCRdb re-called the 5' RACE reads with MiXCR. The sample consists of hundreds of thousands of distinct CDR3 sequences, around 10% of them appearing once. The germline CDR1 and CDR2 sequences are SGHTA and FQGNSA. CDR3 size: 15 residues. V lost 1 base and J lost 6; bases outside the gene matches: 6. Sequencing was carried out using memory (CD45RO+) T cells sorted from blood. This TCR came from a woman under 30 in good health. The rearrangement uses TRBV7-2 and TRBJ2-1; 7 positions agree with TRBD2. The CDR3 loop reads CASSLGLAMGNEQFF. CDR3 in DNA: TGTGCCAGCAGCTTAGGACTAGCTATGGGCAATGAGCAGTTCTTC.